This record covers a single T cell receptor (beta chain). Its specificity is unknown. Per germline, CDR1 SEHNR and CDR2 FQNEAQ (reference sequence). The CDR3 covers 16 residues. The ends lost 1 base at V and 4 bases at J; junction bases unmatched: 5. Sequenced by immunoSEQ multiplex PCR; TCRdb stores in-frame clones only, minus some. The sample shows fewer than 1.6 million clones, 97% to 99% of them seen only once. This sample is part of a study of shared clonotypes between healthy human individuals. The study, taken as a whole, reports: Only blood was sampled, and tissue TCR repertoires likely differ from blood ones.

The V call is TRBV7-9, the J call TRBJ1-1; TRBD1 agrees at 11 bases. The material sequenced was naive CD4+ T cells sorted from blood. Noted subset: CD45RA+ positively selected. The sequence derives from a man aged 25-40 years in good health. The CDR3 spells CASSLEGQGVSTEAFF. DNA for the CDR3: TGTGCCAGCAGCTTAGAGGGACAGGGGGTCAGCACTGAAGCTTTCTTT.